This T cell receptor (beta chain) is from a study of OX40 agonist ivuxolimab in advanced cancers. Looking at the study overall: The study treated patients with ivuxolimab, an agonistic anti-OX40 (CD134) antibody. Mean age 60 years, range about 23 to 85; roughly 82% male. Study-wide results and limits: The expanded peripheral T cells' antigen specificity was not determined. Some of the lowest clonal expansion was seen in partial responders at 0.1-3.0 mg/kg.

This clone was seen a handful of times. What it recognizes is unknown. Sequencing was performed with immunoSEQ multiplex PCR; in TCRdb, only in-frame clones are kept and a portion is missing. The sample contains tens of thousands of clones, about four fifths of which appear only once. This CDR3 region has 15 residues. In germline, CDR1 is LNHDA, CDR2 SQIVND (reference sequence). Trimming removed 6 bases from V and 0 bases from J, with 12 bases in between. The source is an adult with an advanced solid tumor such as melanoma, head and neck, liver or kidney cancer. The gene calls are TRBV19 and TRBJ1-5; D not certain. The specimen comprised CD4+ or CD8+ T cells sorted from blood, sampled in a trial of the OX40 agonist ivuxolimab. The DNA for the CDR3 is TGTGCCAGTAGACAGTTTAGGAGTAGCAATCAGCCCCAGCATTTT. Encoded protein: CASRQFRSSNQPQHF.